This T cell receptor beta chain emerged from a study of shared clonotypes between healthy human individuals. General study results and limits: Compared with clonotypes that all four donors shared, non-shared clonotypes had lower generation probabilities.

Remarks on this clone: Its antigen is as yet unknown.

Trimming shortened V by 8 bases and J by 4 bases, and 12 bases separated the two germline ends. The germline V gene has CDR1 SGHAT and CDR2 FQNNGV. This CDR3 spans 13 amino acids. Clones were sequenced by immunoSEQ multiplex PCR, and TCRdb holds only the in-frame ones, with some missing. The sample yields 1,100,000 or so clones, approximately 80% seen once. The source is a young man in good health. Some clones in this sample may be carry-over from other donors' samples. Sequenced sample: memory CD4+ T cells from PBMCs. The subset is: CD45RA-negative fraction. The chain uses TRBV11-2 and TRBJ2-1, with D possibly being TRBD2 (6 bases). CDR3 in DNA: TGTGCCAGCGGGAGGACGGGGTACAATGAGCAGTTCTTC. This gives the protein CASGRTGYNEQFF.